The source of this T cell receptor beta chain is a study of blood T cell repertoires in COVID-19. V lost 3 bases and J lost 9, with 12 bases in between. From germline, CDR1 is MNHEY and CDR2 SMNVEV (reference sequence). CDR3 length equals 14 residues. Original methodology: Reference gene primer amplification gave estimated nucleated cell counts. Produced via immunoSEQ multiplex PCR; TCRdb's table is partial and in-frame only. The DNA was the basis for D and trimming; V, J and clone size are from that table. The repertoire has about 160,000 clones, around four fifths of them found once; the top ten carry around 10%.

Sequenced material: peripheral blood. The chain combines TRBV27 with TRBJ1-6; D is uncertain. The source of this sequence is a woman of 80 years or more with active or convalescent COVID-19. The CDR3 region is CASSLGGRASPLHF. CDR3 coding DNA: TGTGCCAGCAGTTTGGGAGGGAGGGCTTCACCCCTCCACTTT.